The present T cell receptor (beta chain) was sequenced within a study of post-analysis software for immune sequencing data. Study-wide findings and caveats: Five TRBV segments occurring more often in patients than controls included TRBV5-6, TRBV5-1 and TRBV20-1. Among multiple sclerosis patients, normalized Chao1 diversity was significantly below that of controls.

Unique molecular identifiers were built into the TCR beta cDNA libraries. T cells numbering roughly 0.95 to 10 million yielded some 520,000 cDNA molecules. Via MiXCR, TCRdb re-called the PCR reads, giving one row per CDR3 protein. Altogether 550,000 to 700,000 distinct CDR3 sequences are present, about 44% being singletons, with the ten largest covering approximately 1.7%. Per germline, CDR1 MNHEY and CDR2 SVGAGI. The CDR3 runs 15 residues. The ends were cut back, 4 bases at V and 3 bases at J, with 13 bases in the middle. This clonotype was seen only once. As yet, its antigen is unknown. The sequence came from a girl aged 10-17 years with multiple sclerosis. Sequenced input: blood. The J gene is TRBJ2-1, the V gene TRBV6-5; D unclear. CDR3 coding DNA: TGTGCCAGCAGTTCGGCCTCTCCTATCTACAATGAGCAGTTCTTC. Translating gives CASSSASPIYNEQFF.